This TCR beta chain derives from a study of OX40 agonist ivuxolimab in advanced cancers. Sequencing used immunoSEQ multiplex PCR; TCRdb keeps in-frame clones, though not all of them. Of a few thousand clones listed, about four fifths were seen once; the top ten hold 12%. As to this clone: The germline gene is not matched at one end of the junction; a read error may be the cause. This CDR3 is also generated by other DNA sequences in the sample.

The CDR3 spans 13 residues. Looked up from germline, CDR1 is MNHEY and CDR2 is SVGAGI. The sequencing used CD4+ or CD8+ T cells sorted from blood, collected in a trial of the OX40 agonist ivuxolimab. The receptor comes from an adult with an advanced solid tumor such as melanoma, head and neck, liver or kidney cancer. The chain employs TRBV6-5 and TRBJ1-1; no clear D gene. The CDR3 DNA follows: TGTGCCAGCATAGGTCTTATTAACACTGAGGCTTTCTTT. This gives the protein CASIGLINTEAFF.